This T cell receptor beta chain was obtained from a study of breast tumors, draining lymph nodes, adjacent tissues. TCRdb re-called the multiplex PCR reads through MiXCR, storing one row per CDR3 protein. The data show some 140,000 distinct CDR3 sequences, about 20% seen once. The J segment lost 0 bases and the V segment lost 5 bases, leaving 6 bases of the junction unmatched. The CDR3 spans 16 residues. Per germline, CDR1 LNHDA and CDR2 SQIVND (reference sequence). There are many counts of this clonotype. Samples came from axillary lymph nodes draining the breast cancer. V usage is TRBV19 and J usage is TRBJ2-2; TRBD1 matches 7 bases. The sequenced sample consisted of axillary lymph node tissue. The receptor's source is a female donor with breast cancer. Some clones in this sample may be carry-over from other donors' samples. CDR3 loop: CASSPRTGSNTGELFF. The CDR3 coding sequence is TGTGCCAGTAGTCCCCGGACAGGCTCGAACACCGGGGAGCTGTTTTTT.